This T cell receptor (beta chain) was profiled in a study of CD8+ T cells in alopecia areata. Treatment specified: oral pan-JAK inhibitor, 5-10 mg twice daily. Extraction of RNA preceded its reverse transcription into cDNA, which served as the sequencing template. TCRdb keeps only in-frame clones here, not all; method: immunoSEQ multiplex PCR. The sample has more than 200,000 clones, around 43% seen once; the top ten hold roughly 2.8%. This CDR3 has 11 residues. Trimming stripped 4 bases from V and 7 bases from J, with 6 bases between. Germline CDR1 is SGHRS and CDR2 is YFSETQ. Here the sequenced sample was CD4+ T cells sorted from blood, taken at approximately week 37, from a patient treated with tofacitinib. The TCR comes from a human donor with alopecia areata. This chain links TRBV5-1 with TRBJ2-1; D gene unclear. The CDR3 loop is CASSTANEQFF. The CDR3 DNA reads as TGCGCCAGCAGCACTGCTAATGAGCAGTTCTTC. Drawing the rest from reference TRBV5-1 and TRBJ2-1, the complete variable domain is KAGVTQTPRYLIKTRGQQVTLSCSPISGHRSVSWYQQTPGQGLQFLFEYFSETQRNKGNFPGRFSGRQFSNSRSEMNVSTLELGDSALYLCASSTANEQFFGPGTRLTVL.